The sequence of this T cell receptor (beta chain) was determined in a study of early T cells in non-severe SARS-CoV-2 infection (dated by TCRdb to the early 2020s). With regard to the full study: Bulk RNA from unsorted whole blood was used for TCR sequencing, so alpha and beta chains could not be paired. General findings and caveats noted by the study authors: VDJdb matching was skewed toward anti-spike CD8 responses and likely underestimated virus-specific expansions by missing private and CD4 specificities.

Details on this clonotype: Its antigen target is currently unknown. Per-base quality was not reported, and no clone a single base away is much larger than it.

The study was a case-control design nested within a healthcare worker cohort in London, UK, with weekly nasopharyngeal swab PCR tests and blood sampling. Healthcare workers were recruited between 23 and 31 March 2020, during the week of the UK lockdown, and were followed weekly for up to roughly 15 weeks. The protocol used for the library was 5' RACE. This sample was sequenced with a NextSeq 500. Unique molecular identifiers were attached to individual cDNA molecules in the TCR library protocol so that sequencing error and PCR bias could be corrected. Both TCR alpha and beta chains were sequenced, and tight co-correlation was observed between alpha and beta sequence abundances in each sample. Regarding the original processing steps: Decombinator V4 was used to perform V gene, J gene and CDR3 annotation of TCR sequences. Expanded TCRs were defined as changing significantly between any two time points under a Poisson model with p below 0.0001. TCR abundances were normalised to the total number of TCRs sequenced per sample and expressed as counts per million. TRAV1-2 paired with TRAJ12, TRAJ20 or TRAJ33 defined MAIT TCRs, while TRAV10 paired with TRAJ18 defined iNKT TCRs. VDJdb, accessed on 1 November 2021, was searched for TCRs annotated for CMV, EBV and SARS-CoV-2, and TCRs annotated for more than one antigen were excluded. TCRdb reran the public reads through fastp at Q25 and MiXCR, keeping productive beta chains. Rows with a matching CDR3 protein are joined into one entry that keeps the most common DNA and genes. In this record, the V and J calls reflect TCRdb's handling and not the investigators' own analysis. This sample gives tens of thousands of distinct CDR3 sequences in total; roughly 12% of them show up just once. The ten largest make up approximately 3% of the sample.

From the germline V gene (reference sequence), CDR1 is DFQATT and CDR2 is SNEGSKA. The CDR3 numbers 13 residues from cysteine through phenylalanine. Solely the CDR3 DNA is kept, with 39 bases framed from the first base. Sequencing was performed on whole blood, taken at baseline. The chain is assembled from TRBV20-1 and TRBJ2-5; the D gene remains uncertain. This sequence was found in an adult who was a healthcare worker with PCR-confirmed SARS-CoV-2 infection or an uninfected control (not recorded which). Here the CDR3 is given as CSFTGDEGETQYF. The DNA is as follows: TGCAGCTTTACCGGCGATGAAGGCGAGACCCAGTACTTC.